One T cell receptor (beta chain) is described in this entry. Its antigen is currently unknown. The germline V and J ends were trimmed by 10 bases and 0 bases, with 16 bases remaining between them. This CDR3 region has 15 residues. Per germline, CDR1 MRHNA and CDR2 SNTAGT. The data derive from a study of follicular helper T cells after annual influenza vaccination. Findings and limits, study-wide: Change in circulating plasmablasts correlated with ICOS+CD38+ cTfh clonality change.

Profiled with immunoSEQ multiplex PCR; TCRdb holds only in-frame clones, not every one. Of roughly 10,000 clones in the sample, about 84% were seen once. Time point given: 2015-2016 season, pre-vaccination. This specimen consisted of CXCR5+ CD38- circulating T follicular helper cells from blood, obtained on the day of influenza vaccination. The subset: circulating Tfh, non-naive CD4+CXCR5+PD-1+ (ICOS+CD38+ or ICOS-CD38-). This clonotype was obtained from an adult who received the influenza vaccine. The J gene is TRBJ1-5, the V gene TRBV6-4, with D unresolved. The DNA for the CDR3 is TGTGCCACCCCAACGAAGACACATAGCAATCAGCCCCAGCATTTT. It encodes CATPTKTHSNQPQHF.